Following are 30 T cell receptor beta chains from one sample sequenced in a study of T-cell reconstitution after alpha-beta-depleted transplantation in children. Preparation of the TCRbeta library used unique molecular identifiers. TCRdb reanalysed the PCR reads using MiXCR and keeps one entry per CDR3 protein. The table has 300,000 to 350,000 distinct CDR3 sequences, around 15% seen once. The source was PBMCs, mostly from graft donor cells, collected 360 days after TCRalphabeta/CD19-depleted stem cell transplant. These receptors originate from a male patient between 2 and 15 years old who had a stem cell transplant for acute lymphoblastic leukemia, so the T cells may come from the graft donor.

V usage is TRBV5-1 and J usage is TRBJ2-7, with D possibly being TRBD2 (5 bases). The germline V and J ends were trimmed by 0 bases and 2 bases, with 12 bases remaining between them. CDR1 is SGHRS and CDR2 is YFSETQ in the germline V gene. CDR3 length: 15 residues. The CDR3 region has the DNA TGCGCCAGCAGCTTGGCCCGGGGATCACCCTACGAGCAGTACTTC. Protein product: CASSLARGSPYEQYF.

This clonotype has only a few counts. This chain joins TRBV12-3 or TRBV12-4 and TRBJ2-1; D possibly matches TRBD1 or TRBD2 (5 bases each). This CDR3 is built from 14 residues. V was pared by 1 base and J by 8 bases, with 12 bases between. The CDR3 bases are TGTGCCAGCAGTTTAGGGGGCCCCGGGGATGAGCAGTTCTTC. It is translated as CASSLGGPGDEQFF.

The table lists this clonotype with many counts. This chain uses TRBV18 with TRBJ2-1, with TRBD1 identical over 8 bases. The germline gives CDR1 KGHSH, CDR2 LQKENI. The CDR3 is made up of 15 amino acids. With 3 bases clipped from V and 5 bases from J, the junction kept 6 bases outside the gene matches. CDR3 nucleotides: TGTGCCAGCTCACCTCCCGGGACAGGCAACAATGAGCAGTTCTTC. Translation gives CASSPPGTGNNEQFF.

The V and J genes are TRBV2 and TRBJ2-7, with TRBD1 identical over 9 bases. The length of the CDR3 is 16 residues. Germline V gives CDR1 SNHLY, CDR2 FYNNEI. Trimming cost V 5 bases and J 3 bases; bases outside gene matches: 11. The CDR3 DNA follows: TGTGCCAGCAGTTTTCCCGACAGGGGGGGAGACTACGAGCAGTACTTC. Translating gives CASSFPDRGGDYEQYF.

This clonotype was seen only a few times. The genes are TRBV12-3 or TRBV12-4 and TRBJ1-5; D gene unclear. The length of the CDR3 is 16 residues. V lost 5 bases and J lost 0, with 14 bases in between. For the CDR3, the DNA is TGTGCCAGCAGTCCCTTGGGATTTTCTAGCAATCAGCCCCAGCATTTT. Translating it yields CASSPLGFSSNQPQHF.

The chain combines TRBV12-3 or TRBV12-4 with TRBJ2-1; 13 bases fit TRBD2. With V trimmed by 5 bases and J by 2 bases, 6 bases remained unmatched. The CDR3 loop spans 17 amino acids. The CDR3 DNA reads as TGTGCCAGCAGTCCGGGACTAGCGGGACCCACCTACAATGAGCAGTTCTTC. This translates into CASSPGLAGPTYNEQFF.

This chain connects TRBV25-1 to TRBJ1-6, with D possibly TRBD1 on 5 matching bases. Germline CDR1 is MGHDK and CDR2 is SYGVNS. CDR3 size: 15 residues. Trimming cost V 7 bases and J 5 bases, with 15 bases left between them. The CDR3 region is CASKGSVGDNSPLHF. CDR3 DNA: TGTGCCAGCAAAGGGTCGGTAGGGGATAATTCACCCCTCCACTTT.

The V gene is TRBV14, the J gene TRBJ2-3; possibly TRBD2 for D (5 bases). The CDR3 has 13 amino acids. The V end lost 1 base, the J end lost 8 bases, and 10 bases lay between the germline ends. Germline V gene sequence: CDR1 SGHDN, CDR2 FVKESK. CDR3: CASSQGRLFTQYF. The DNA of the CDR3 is TGTGCCAGCAGCCAAGGTCGACTATTTACGCAGTATTTT. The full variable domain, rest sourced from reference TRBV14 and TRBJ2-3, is EAGVTQFPSHSVIEKGQTVTLRCDPISGHDNLYWYRRVMGKEIKFLLHFVKESKQDESGMPNNRFLAERTGGTYSTLKVQPAELEDSGVYFCASSQGRLFTQYFGPGTRLTVL.

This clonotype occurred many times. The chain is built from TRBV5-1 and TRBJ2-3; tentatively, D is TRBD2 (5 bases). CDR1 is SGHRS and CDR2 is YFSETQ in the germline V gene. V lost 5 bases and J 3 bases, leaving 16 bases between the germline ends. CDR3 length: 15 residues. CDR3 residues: CASSFSGVGTDTQYF. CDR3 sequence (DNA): TGCGCCAGCAGTTTCTCCGGGGTCGGGACAGATACGCAGTATTTT.

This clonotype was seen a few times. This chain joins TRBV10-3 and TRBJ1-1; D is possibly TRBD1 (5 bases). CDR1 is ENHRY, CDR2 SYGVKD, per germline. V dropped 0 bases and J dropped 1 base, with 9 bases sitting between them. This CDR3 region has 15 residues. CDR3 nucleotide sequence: TGTGCCATCAGTGAGTCGGTCGGGACGAACACTGAAGCTTTCTTT. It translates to CAISESVGTNTEAFF.

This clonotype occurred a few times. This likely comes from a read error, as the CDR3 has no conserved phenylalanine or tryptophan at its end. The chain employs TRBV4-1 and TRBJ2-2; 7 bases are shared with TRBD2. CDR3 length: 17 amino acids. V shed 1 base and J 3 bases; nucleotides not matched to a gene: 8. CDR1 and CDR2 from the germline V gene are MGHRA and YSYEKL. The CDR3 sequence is CASSQGQTSSDTGELFL. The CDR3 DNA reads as TGCGCCAGCAGCCAAGGTCAGACTAGCTCGGACACCGGGGAGCTGTTTCTT.

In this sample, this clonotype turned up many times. CDR3 protein: CSARSIALTKEPQHF. The CDR3 DNA reads TGCAGTGCTAGATCCATCGCGTTGACTAAAGAGCCCCAGCATTTT. The genes are TRBV20-1 and TRBJ1-5; D gene ambiguous. The CDR3 is 15 amino acids. The V end lost 2 bases, the J end lost 8 bases, and 19 bases lay between the germline ends. Germline CDR1 is DFQATT and CDR2 is SNEGSKA (reference sequence).

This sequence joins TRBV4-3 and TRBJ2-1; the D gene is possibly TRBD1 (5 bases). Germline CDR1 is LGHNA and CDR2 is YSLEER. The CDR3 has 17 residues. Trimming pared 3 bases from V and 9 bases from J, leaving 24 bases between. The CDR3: CASSQALWGTVFSEQFF. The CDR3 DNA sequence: TGCGCCAGCAGCCAGGCCCTCTGGGGCACTGTTTTTAGTGAGCAGTTCTTC.

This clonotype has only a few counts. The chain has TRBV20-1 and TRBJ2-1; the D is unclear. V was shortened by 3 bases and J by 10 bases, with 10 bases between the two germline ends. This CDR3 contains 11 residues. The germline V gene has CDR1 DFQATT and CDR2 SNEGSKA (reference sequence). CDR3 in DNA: TGCAGTGCTAGCCCACCCGTAGAGCAGTTCTTC. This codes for CSASPPVEQFF.

In DNA form, the CDR3 reads TGTGCCAGCAGCGACAGGGGGCCCCTAAACACCGGGGAGCTGTTTTTT. Encoded protein: CASSDRGPLNTGELFF. The chain uses TRBV7-9 and TRBJ2-2; 10 nucleotides align to TRBD1. The CDR3 has 16 residues. V lost 5 bases to trimming and J lost 2 bases; unmatched junction nucleotides: 5. Germline V gene sequence: CDR1 SEHNR, CDR2 FQNEAQ (reference sequence). The complete variable domain, with remaining parts taken from reference TRBV7-9 and TRBJ2-2, reads DTGVSQNPRHKITKRGQNVTFRCDPISEHNRLYWYRQTLGQGPEFLTYFQNEAQLEKSRLLSDRFSAERPKGSFSTLEIQRTEQGDSAMYLCASSDRGPLNTGELFFGEGSRLTVL.

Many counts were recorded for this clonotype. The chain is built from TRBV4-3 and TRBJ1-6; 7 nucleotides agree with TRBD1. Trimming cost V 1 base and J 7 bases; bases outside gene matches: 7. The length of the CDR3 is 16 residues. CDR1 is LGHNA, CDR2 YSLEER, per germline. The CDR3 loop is CASSQAGGRWNSPLHF. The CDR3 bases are TGCGCCAGCAGCCAAGCAGGGGGGAGGTGGAATTCACCCCTCCACTTT.

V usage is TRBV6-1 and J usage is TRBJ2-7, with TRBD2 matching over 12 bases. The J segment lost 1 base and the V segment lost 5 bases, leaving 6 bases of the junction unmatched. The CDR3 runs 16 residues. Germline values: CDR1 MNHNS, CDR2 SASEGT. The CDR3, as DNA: TGTGCCAGCAGTCCGACTAGCGGGAGATTTTCCTACGAGCAGTACTTC. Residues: CASSPTSGRFSYEQYF.

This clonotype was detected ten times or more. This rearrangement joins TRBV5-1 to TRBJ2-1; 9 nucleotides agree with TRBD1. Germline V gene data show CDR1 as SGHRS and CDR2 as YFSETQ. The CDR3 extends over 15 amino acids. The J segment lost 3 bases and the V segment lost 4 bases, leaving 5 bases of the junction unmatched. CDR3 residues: CASSQGQGSYNEQFF. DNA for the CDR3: TGCGCCAGCAGCCAAGGACAGGGGAGCTACAATGAGCAGTTCTTC.

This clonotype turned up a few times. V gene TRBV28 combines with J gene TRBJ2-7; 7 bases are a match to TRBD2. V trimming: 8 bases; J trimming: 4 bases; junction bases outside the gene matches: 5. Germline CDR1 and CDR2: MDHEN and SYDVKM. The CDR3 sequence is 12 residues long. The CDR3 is CASRGRGYEQYF. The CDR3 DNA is TGTGCCAGCCGCGGGAGAGGGTACGAGCAGTACTTC.

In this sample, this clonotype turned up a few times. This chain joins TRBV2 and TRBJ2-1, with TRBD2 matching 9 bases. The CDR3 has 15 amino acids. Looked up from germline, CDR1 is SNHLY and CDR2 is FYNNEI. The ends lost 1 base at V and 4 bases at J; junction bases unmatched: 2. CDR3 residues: CASSEGTSAYNEQFF. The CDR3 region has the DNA TGTGCCAGCAGTGAAGGGACTAGCGCTTACAATGAGCAGTTCTTC.

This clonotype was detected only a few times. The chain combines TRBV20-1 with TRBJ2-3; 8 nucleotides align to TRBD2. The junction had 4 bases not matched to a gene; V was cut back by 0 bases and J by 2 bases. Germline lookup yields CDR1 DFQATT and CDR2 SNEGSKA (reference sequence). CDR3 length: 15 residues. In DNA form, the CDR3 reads TGCAGTGCTAGAGACGGGAGGGAACACACAGATACGCAGTATTTT. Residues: CSARDGREHTDTQYF.

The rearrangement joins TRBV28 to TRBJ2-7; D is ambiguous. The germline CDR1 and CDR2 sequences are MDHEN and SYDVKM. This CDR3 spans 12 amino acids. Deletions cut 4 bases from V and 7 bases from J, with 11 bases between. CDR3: CASSSPRREQYF. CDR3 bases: TGTGCCAGCAGTTCCCCTCGTCGGGAGCAGTACTTC.

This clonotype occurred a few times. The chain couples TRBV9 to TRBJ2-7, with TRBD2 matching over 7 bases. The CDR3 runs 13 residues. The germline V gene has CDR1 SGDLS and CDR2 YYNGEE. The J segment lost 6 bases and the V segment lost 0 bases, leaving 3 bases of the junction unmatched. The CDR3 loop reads CASSVGGSGEQYF. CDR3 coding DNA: TGTGCCAGCAGCGTAGGCGGGAGCGGCGAGCAGTACTTC. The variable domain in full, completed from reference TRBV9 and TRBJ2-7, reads DSGVTQTPKHLITATGQRVTLRCSPRSGDLSVYWYQQSLDQGLQFLIQYYNGEERAKGNILERFSAQQFPDLHSELNLSSLELGDSALYFCASSVGGSGEQYFGPGTRLTVT.

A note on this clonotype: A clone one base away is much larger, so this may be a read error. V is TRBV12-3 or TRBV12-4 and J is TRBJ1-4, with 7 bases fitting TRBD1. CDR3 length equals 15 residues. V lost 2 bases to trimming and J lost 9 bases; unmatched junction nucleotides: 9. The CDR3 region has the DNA TGTGCCAGCAGTTTAAGGGGACAGCGGGGTAAAAAACTGTTTTTT. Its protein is CASSLRGQRGKKLFF.

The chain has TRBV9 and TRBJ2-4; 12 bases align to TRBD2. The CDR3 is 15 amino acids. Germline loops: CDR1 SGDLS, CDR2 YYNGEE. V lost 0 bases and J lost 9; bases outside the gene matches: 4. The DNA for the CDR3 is TGTGCCAGCAGCGTAGCTTCGACTAGCGGGAGCATTCAGTACTTC. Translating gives CASSVASTSGSIQYF.

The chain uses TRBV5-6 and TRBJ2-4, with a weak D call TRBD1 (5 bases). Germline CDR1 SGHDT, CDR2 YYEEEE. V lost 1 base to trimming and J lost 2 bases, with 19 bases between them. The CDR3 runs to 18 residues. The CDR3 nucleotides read TGTGCCAGCAGCTTGCGGGTCAGGGAAGTAGGGACCAAAAACATTCAGTACTTC. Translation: CASSLRVREVGTKNIQYF.

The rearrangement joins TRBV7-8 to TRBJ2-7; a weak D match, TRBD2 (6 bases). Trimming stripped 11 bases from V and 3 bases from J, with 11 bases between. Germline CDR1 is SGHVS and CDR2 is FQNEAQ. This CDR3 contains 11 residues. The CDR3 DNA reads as TGTGCCTCGGGACTTTACTACGAGCAGTACTTC. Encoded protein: CASGLYYEQYF. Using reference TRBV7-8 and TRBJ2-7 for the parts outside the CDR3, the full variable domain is GAGVSQSPRYKVAKRGQDVALRCDPISGHVSLFWYQQALGQGPEFLTYFQNEAQLDKSGLPSDRFFAERPEGSVSTLKIQRTQQEDSAVYLCASGLYYEQYFGPGTRLTVT.

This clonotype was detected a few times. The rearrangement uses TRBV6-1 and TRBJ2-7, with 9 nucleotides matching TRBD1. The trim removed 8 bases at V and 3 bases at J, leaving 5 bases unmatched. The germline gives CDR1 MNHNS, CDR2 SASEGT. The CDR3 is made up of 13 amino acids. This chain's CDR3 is CASERQGGYEQYF. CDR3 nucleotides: TGTGCCAGCGAAAGACAGGGGGGCTACGAGCAGTACTTC.

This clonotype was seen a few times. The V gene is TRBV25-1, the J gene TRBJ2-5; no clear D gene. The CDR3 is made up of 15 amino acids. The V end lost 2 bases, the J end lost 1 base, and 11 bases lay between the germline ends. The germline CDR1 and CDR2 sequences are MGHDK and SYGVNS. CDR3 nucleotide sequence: TGTGCCAGCAGTGAACCTCACAGAGTCCAAGAGACCCAGTACTTC. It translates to CASSEPHRVQETQYF.

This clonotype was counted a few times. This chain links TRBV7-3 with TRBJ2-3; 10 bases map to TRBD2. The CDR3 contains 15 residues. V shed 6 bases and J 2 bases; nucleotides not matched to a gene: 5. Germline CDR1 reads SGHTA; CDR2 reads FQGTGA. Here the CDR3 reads CASSLTSGVTDTQYF. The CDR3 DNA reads TGTGCCAGCAGTCTTACTAGCGGGGTCACAGATACGCAGTATTTT.